The 7 T cell receptor beta chains reported below all come from one sample, sequenced in a study of CD8+CD57+ T cells in acquired aplastic anemia. Profiling of TCR beta VDJ combinations and CDR3 sequences used genomic DNA as template. TCRdb reanalysed the reads using MiXCR and keeps one entry per CDR3 protein. The table lists 200,000 to 250,000 distinct CDR3 sequences, about 37% of them singletons. The material sequenced was sorted CD4+, CD8+, or CD8+CD57+ T cells (not recorded which) from PBMCs. The origin of the receptors is a human donor in good health, serving as a control.

There are a few counts of this clonotype. The chain employs TRBV12-3 or TRBV12-4 and TRBJ1-4, with 10 nucleotides matching TRBD1. V was clipped by 6 bases and J by 6 bases; unmatched bases: 10. There are 16 residues in the CDR3. CDR3 sequence reads: CASSPRGQGPDEKLFF. The CDR3 nucleotides are TGTGCCAGCAGCCCGAGGGGACAGGGGCCAGATGAAAAACTGTTTTTT.

There are many counts of this clonotype. V gene TRBV2 combines with J gene TRBJ1-2; 9 bases map to TRBD1. CDR1 is SNHLY, CDR2 FYNNEI, per germline. V was pared by 4 bases and J by 4 bases, with 4 bases of the junction left unmatched. The CDR3 has 14 residues. The CDR3 protein is CASSGTGEGYGYTF. The CDR3 region has the DNA TGTGCCAGCAGTGGGACAGGGGAGGGCTATGGCTACACCTTC.

This clonotype has at least ten counts. The chain couples TRBV7-9 to TRBJ1-4, with D unclear. V shed 1 base and J shed 7 bases, with 7 bases lying between them. Germline V gene sequence: CDR1 SEHNR, CDR2 FQNEAQ (reference sequence). The CDR3 consists of 13 residues. This CDR3 is CASSLGPGEKLFF. CDR3 nucleotides: TGTGCCAGCAGCTTAGGACCAGGTGAAAAACTGTTTTTT.

This clonotype appeared many times. This chain joins TRBV20-1 and TRBJ1-2; D unclear. The CDR3 totals 12 residues. The germline gives CDR1 DFQATT, CDR2 SNEGSKA (reference sequence). V lost 4 bases and J 8 bases, leaving 14 bases between the germline ends. The CDR3 coding sequence is TGCAGTGCTATACATGGCCCCGGGGGCTACACCTTC. Encoded protein: CSAIHGPGGYTF.

This clonotype occurred many times. The genes are TRBV20-1 and TRBJ2-3, with 9 bases lining up with TRBD2. Germline CDR1 reads DFQATT; CDR2 reads SNEGSKA (reference sequence). This CDR3 is 13 amino acids long. The CDR3 DNA follows: TGCAGCACACTAGCGGGCAGCACAGATACGCAGTATTTT. It encodes CSTLAGSTDTQYF.

V gene TRBV12-3 or TRBV12-4 combines with J gene TRBJ1-5, with 8 bases matching TRBD1. J was trimmed by 7 bases and V by 2 bases; bases with no gene match: 4. This CDR3 spans 14 amino acids. As DNA, the CDR3 is TGTGCCAGCAGTTTACAGGGGGCAGGCCAGCCCCAGCATTTT. Translation: CASSLQGAGQPQHF.

As regards this clonotype: A junction end diverges from the germline sequence, so it may reflect a read error. V gene TRBV10-3 combines with J gene TRBJ1-2, with TRBD1 matching 8 bases. Germline lookup yields CDR1 ENHRY and CDR2 SYGVKD. This CDR3 is built from 16 residues. The chain's CDR3 is CASSGAGGLGEYGYTF. DNA for the CDR3: TGTGCCAGCAGTGGCGCAGGGGGCTTAGGGGAATATGGCTACACCTTC.